Listed here are 8 T cell receptor beta chains from one sample, sequenced in a study of T cells in localized non-small cell lung cancer. Some clones are missing from TCRdb's copy, which holds only in-frame ones; the method was immunoSEQ multiplex PCR. The repertoire has roughly 30,000 clones, approximately 90% of them found once; the top ten carry 25% to 35%. Source: peripheral blood, taken before any cancer treatment. The receptor set was obtained from a female donor of 60 years or more with stage I lung adenocarcinoma.

The rearrangement uses TRBV12-5 and TRBJ1-1; the match to TRBD1 covers 7 bases. The CDR3 extends over 14 amino acids. Germline V gene data show CDR1 as LGHNT and CDR2 as FRNRAP. Trimming at V came to 6 bases and at J to 3 bases, leaving 7 bases not matched to a gene. In DNA, the CDR3 is TGTGCTAGTGGAAAAAGGGGGCGTGACACTGAAGCTTTCTTT. The encoded protein is CASGKRGRDTEAFF.

The V and J genes are TRBV11-2 and TRBJ2-7, with unresolved D. V lost 5 bases and J 2 bases, leaving 16 bases between the germline ends. Germline assignment: CDR1 SGHAT and CDR2 FQNNGV. The CDR3 covers 15 residues. The CDR3 DNA reads TGTGCCAGCAGCAAAGTCGTATTGAAACCCTACGAGCAGTACTTC. Encoded protein: CASSKVVLKPYEQYF.

This chain uses TRBV19 with TRBJ1-2, with D possibly TRBD1 on 5 matching bases. Trimming shortened V by 3 bases and J by 8 bases, and 16 bases separated the two germline ends. The CDR3 consists of 14 residues. In germline, CDR1 is LNHDA, CDR2 SQIVND (reference sequence). The CDR3 bases are TGTGCCAGTAGTATCACCAAGACGGGGGGAGGCTACACCTTC. This encodes CASSITKTGGGYTF.

J is TRBJ1-6 and V is TRBV10-3, with 10 bases identical to TRBD1. After removal of 3 bases from V and 11 bases from J, the junction contained 7 bases not matched to a gene. CDR1 ENHRY and CDR2 SYGVKD come from the germline V gene. The CDR3 is made up of 15 amino acids. The CDR3 DNA sequence: TGTGCCATCAGTGAAAGGGGACAGGGGAATCCACCCCTCCACTTT. It encodes CAISERGQGNPPLHF.

The J gene is TRBJ2-7, the V gene TRBV2; D perhaps matches TRBD1 (5 bases). The CDR3 runs to 13 residues. V was trimmed by 3 bases and J by 5 bases, leaving 11 bases between them. CDR1 and CDR2 from the germline V gene are SNHLY and FYNNEI. For the CDR3, the DNA is TGTGCCAGCAGTGATTCCAGGGCCCACGAGCAGTACTTC. Protein: CASSDSRAHEQYF.

The genes are TRBV6-6 and TRBJ1-2; 9 bases align to TRBD1. This CDR3 contains 14 residues. V was pared by 6 bases and J by 5 bases, with 7 bases of the junction left unmatched. Germline CDR1 reads MNHNY; CDR2 reads SVGAGI (reference sequence). CDR3 DNA sequence: TGTGCCAGCAGAAACCGGGACAGGGCTTATGGCTACACCTTC. Its translation: CASRNRDRAYGYTF.

The rearrangement links TRBV6-4 to TRBJ1-5; tentative D call: TRBD1 (5 bases). V was cut by 6 bases and J by 4 bases, with 10 bases left in between. The V gene's germline CDR1 is MRHNA and CDR2 SNTAGT. The CDR3 spans 13 residues. The CDR3 reads CASSEDRNQPQHF. CDR3 DNA sequence: TGTGCCAGCAGCGAAGACAGAAATCAGCCCCAGCATTTT.

The rearrangement links TRBV11-2 to TRBJ2-5, with no clear D. The CDR3 consists of 16 residues. Germline assignment: CDR1 SGHAT and CDR2 FQNNGV. The V end lost 1 base, the J end lost 0 bases, and 12 bases lay between the germline ends. CDR3 DNA: TGTGCCAGCAGCTTAGGAAATAGGCCCAACCAAGAGACCCAGTACTTC. The encoded protein is CASSLGNRPNQETQYF.